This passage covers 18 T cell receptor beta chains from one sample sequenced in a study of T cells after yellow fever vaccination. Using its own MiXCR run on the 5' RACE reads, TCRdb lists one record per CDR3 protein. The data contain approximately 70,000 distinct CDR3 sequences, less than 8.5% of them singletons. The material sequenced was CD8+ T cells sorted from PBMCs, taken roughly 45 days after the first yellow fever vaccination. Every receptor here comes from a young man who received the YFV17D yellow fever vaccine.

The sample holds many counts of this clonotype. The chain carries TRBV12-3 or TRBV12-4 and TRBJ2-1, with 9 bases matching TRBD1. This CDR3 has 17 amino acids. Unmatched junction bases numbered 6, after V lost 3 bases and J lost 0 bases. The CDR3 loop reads CASSLGQGPYSYNEQFF. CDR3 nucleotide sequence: TGTGCCAGCAGTTTGGGACAGGGCCCCTACTCCTACAATGAGCAGTTCTTC.

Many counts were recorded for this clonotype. The CDR3 spells CASSFIGEVRETQYF. As DNA, the CDR3 is TGTGCCAGCAGTTTCATAGGGGAAGTTCGAGAGACCCAGTACTTC. This chain uses TRBV12-3 or TRBV12-4 with TRBJ2-5, with D tentatively TRBD1 (5 bases). This CDR3 has 15 residues. Trimming cost V 3 bases and J 4 bases, with 15 bases left between them.

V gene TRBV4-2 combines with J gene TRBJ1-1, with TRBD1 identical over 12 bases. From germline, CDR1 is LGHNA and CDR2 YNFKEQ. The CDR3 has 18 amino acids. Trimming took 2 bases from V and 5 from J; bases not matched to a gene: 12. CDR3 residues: CASSQSGAGDRGLTEAFF. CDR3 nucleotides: TGTGCCAGCAGCCAATCAGGGGCTGGGGACAGGGGGCTTACTGAAGCTTTCTTT.

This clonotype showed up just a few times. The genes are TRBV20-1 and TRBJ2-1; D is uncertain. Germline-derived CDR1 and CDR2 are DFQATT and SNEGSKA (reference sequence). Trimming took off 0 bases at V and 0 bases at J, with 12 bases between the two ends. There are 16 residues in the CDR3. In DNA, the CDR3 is TGCAGTGCTAGAGACTCTTTCTCGAGCTCCTACAATGAGCAGTTCTTC. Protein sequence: CSARDSFSSSYNEQFF.

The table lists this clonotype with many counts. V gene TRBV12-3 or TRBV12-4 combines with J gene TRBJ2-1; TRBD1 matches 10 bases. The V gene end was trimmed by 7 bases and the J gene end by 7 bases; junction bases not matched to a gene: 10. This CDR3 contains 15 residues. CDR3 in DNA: TGTGCCAGCACCCCAACGGGGACAGGGGTAAATGAGCAGTTCTTC. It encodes CASTPTGTGVNEQFF.

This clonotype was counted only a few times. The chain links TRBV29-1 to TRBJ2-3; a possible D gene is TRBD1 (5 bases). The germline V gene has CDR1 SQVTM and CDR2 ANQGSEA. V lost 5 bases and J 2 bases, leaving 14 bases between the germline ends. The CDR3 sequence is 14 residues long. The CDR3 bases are TGCAGCGTTTGGACACAAAAGTACACAGATACGCAGTATTTT. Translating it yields CSVWTQKYTDTQYF.

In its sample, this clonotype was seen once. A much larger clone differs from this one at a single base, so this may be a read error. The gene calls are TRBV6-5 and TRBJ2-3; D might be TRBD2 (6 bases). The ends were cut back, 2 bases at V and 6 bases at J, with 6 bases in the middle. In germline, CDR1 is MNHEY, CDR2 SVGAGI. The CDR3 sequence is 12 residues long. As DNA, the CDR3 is TGTGCCAGCAGTTACCGGGGGGATACGCAGTATTTT. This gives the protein CASSYRGDTQYF.

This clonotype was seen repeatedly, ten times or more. CDR3 nucleotides: TGTGCCAGCAGCTTAGGGCGGAAAGAGCAGTTCTTC. It is translated as CASSLGRKEQFF. The chain has TRBV13 and TRBJ2-1; no clear D. Trimming took off 0 bases at V and 10 bases at J, with 7 bases between the two ends. Looked up from germline, CDR1 is PRHDT and CDR2 is FYEKMQ (reference sequence). There are 12 residues in the CDR3.

The CDR3 sequence is CASSLGAGFGEQYV. The CDR3 region has the DNA TGTGCCAGCAGCTTAGGGGCAGGATTCGGCGAGCAGTACGTC. The chain employs TRBV7-6 and TRBJ2-7; D remains unclear. The V and J ends lost 1 base and 6 bases respectively, with 13 bases between them. This CDR3 region has 14 residues. Germline V CDR1 and CDR2: SGHVS, FNYEAQ.

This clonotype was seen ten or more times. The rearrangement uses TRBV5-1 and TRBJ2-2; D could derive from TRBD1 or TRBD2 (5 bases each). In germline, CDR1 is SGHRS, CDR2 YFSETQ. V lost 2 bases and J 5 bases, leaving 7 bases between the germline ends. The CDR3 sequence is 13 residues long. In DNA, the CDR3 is TGCGCCAGCAGCTTTTGGGGGACCGGGGAGCTGTTTTTT. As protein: CASSFWGTGELFF. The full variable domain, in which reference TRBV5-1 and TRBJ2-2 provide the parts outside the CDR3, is KAGVTQTPRYLIKTRGQQVTLSCSPISGHRSVSWYQQTPGQGLQFLFEYFSETQRNKGNFPGRFSGRQFSNSRSEMNVSTLELGDSALYLCASSFWGTGELFFGEGSRLTVL.

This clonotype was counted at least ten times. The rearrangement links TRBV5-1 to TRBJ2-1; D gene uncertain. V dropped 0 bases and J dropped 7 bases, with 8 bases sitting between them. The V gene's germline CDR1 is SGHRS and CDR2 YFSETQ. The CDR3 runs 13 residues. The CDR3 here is CASSLVTFNEQFF. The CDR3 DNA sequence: TGCGCCAGCAGCTTGGTGACCTTTAATGAGCAGTTCTTC.

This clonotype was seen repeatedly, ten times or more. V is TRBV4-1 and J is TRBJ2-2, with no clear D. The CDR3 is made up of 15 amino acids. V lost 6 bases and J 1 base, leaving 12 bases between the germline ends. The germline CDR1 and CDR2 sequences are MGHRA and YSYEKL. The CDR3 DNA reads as TGCGCCAGCAGGTTAGGTGCTGGGAACACCGGGGAGCTGTTTTTT. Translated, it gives CASRLGAGNTGELFF.

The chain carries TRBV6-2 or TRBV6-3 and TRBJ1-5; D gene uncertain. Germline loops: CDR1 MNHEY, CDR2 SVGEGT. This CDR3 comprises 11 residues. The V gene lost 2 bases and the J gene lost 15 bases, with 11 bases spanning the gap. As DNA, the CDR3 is TGTGCCAGCAGTTACGGGCCGTCAACGCATTTT. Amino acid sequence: CASSYGPSTHF.

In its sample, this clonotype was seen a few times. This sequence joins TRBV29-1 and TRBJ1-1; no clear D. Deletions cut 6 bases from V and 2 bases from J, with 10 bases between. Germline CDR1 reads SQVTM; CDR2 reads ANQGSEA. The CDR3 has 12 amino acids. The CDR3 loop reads CSVLVQNTEAFF. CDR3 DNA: TGCAGCGTGTTGGTTCAAAACACTGAAGCTTTCTTT.

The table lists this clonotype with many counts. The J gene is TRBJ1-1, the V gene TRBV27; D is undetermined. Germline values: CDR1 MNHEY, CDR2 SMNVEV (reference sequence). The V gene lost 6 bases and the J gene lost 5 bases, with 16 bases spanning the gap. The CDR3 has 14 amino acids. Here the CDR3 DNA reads TGTGCCAGCAGAGAGCCGGGCCTGGGGACTGAAGCTTTCTTT. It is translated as CASREPGLGTEAFF.

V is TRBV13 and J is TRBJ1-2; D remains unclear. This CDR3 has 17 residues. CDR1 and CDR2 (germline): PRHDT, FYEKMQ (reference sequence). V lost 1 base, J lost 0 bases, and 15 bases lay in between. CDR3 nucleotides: TGTGCCAGCAGCTTAGAGGCACCAAGTCCTTCTAACTATGGCTACACCTTC. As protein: CASSLEAPSPSNYGYTF. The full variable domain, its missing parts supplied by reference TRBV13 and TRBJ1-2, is AAGVIQSPRHLIKEKRETATLKCYPIPRHDTVYWYQQGPGQDPQFLISFYEKMQSDKGSIPDRFSAQQFSDYHSELNMSSLELGDSALYFCASSLEAPSPSNYGYTFGSGTRLTVV.

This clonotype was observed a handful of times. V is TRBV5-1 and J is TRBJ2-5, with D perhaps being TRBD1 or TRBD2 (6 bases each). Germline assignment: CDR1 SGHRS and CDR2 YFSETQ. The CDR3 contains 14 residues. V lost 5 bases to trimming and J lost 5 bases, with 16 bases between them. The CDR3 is CASSFRGSGETQYF. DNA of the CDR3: TGCGCCAGCAGTTTCAGGGGTAGCGGTGAGACCCAGTACTTC.

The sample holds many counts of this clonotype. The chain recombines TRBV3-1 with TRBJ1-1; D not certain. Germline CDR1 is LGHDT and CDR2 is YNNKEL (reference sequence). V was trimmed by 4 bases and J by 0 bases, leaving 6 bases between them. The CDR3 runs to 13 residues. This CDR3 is CASSLDMNTEAFF. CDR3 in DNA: TGTGCCAGCAGCCTCGATATGAACACTGAAGCTTTCTTT.